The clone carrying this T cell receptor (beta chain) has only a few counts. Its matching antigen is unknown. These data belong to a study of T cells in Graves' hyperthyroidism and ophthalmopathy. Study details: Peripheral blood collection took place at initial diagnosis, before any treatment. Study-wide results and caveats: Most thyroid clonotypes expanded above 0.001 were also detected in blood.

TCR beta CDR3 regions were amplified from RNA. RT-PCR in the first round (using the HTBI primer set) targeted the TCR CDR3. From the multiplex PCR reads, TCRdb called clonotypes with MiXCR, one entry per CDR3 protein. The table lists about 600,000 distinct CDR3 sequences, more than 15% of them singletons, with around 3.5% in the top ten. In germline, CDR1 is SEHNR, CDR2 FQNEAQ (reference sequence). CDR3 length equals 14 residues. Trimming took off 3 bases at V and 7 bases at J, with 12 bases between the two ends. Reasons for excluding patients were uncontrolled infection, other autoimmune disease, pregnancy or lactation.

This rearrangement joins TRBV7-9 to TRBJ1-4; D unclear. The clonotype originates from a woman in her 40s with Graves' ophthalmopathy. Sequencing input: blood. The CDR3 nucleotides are TGTGCCAGCAGCTTTACCCAGGAGACTGAAAAACTGTTTTTT. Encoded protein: CASSFTQETEKLFF.